The rows below give T cell receptor beta chains drawn from one sample of a study of cytomegalovirus exposure and HLA in healthy donors. Libraries were prepared by immunoSEQ multiplex PCR; TCRdb keeps only in-frame clonotypes and omits some of them. The table records hundreds of thousands of clones, 90% of them present only once. Sequencing was performed on PBMCs. These receptors were obtained from a woman younger than 45 in good health and CMV-seronegative. Each CDR3 is given with its conserved first and last residue. D genes are given only for firm matches. Only part of the rows carry a size: once, few, many, or a class if the clone is expanded.

>TRBV13|NA|11|TRBJ2-7|NA
TGTGCCAGCAGCTCCCGTTACGAGCAGTACTTC
CASSSRYEQYF
>TRBV19|TRBD1|16|TRBJ1-4|NA
TGTGCCAGTAGTGTCCCCGGGACAGGGATGGGGGAAAAACTGTTTTTT
CASSVPGTGMGEKLFF
>TRBV7-3|NA|15|TRBJ2-3|NA
TGTGCCAGCAGCTTAACTCGGACTAGCACAGATACGCAGTATTTT
CASSLTRTSTDTQYF
>TRBV27|TRBD2|16|TRBJ2-3|NA
TGTGCCAGCTCCCTTTTACTAGCGGGAGGGCCGGGGACGCAGTATTTT
CASSLLLAGGPGTQYF
>TRBV5-1|TRBD1|14|TRBJ2-1|NA
TGCGCCAGCAGCGTGGGACAGACCCACAATGAGCAGTTCTTC
CASSVGQTHNEQFF
>TRBV2|NA|16|TRBJ1-5|few
TGTGCCAGCAGACCCCGGGGGGGGGCAGGCAATCAGCCCCAGCATTTT
CASRPRGGAGNQPQHF
>TRBV27|TRBD2|17|TRBJ2-3|NA
TGTGCCAGCAGTTTATCGGGGGGGGACTATAGCACAGATACGCAGTATTTT
CASSLSGGDYSTDTQYF
>TRBV11-3|NA|16|TRBJ2-6|once
TGTGCCAGCAGCTTAGATGGGCAGCGGAGGGCCAACGTCCTGACTTTC
CASSLDGQRRANVLTF
>TRBV27|NA|15|TRBJ1-3|NA
TGTGCCAGCAAGGGGACCGACAGCTCTGGAAACACCATATATTTT
CASKGTDSSGNTIYF
>TRBV28|NA|12|TRBJ1-1|NA
TGTGCCAGCAGTTTCGGTGGGACTGAAGCTTTCTTT
CASSFGGTEAFF
>TRBV28|TRBD2|17|TRBJ2-1|NA
TGTGCCAGCAGTCCGTTTAGCGGGGGTAGCTCCTACAATGAGCAGTTCTTC
CASSPFSGGSSYNEQFF
>TRBV14|NA|14|TRBJ2-7|once
TGTGCCAGCAGCCTTACTGGGCCCTCCTACGAGCAGTACTTC
CASSLTGPSYEQYF
>TRBV29-1|TRBD2|15|TRBJ2-1|once
TGCAGCGCGTCGGGGGGGCAGGACCCTTACAATGAGCAGTTCTTC
CSASGGQDPYNEQFF
>TRBV27|NA|14|TRBJ2-2|NA
TGTGCCAGCAGTTTTGGTCGGGGCACCGGGGAGCTGTTTTTT
CASSFGRGTGELFF
>TRBV6-5|NA|15|TRBJ2-1|NA
TGTGCCAGCAGAGAACAGGGAGCTCTACTGGATGAGCAGTTCTTC
CASREQGALLDEQFF
>TRBV11-2|NA|15|TRBJ2-7|NA
TGTGCCAGCAGCTTAGGTTCCGACCCTTCCTACGAGCAGTACTTC
CASSLGSDPSYEQYF
>TRBV29-1|NA|16|TRBJ2-2|once
TGCAGCGTTGCCTCGTACCCTCAACCGAACACCGGGGAGCTGTTTTTT
CSVASYPQPNTGELFF
>TRBV19|NA|14|TRBJ2-3|NA
TGTGCCAGTAAAGAGTTTAGAAGCACAGATACGCAGTATTTT
CASKEFRSTDTQYF
>TRBV5-4|NA|11|TRBJ2-7|NA
TGTGCCAGCAGCTTGAGTACCGAGCAGTACTTC
CASSLSTEQYF
>TRBV7-9|NA|15|TRBJ2-7|NA
TGTGCCAGCAGCTCAGGACTGCAGAGCCTCTACGAGCAGTACTTC
CASSSGLQSLYEQYF
>TRBV19|NA|12|TRBJ2-7|NA
TGTGCCAGTAGTGGGACAACCTACGAGCAGTACTTC
CASSGTTYEQYF
>TRBV7-2|TRBD1|17|TRBJ2-5|NA
TGTGCCAGCAGAACACATTCCGGGACAGGGGGCCAAGAGACCCAGTACTTC
CASRTHSGTGGQETQYF
>TRBV6-5|NA|15|TRBJ1-4|NA
TGTGCCAGCAGTTACGGCGCGGGAGGGAGTGAAAAACTGTTTTTT
CASSYGAGGSEKLFF
>TRBV27|TRBD2|14|TRBJ2-7|NA
TGTGCCAGCAACGGACTAGCGGTGGGTGACGAGCAGTACTTC
CASNGLAVGDEQYF
>TRBV4-2|TRBD1|16|TRBJ1-5|NA
TGTGCCAGCAGCCAAGGGGACGGGACAGTCTATCAGCCCCAGCATTTT
CASSQGDGTVYQPQHF
>TRBV10-3|NA|12|TRBJ1-3|NA
TGTGCCATCAGTGAGCTTGGAAACACCATATATTTT
CAISELGNTIYF
>TRBV28|TRBD2|16|TRBJ2-3|NA
TGTGCCAGCAGTCCCCCGGGTTGGCGGGAGGGATATACGCAGTATTTT
CASSPPGWREGYTQYF
>TRBV29-1|TRBD2|16|TRBJ2-5|NA
TGCAGCGTTGAAGGTTGGGCGGGAGGGCCGGGTGAGACCCAGTACTTC
CSVEGWAGGPGETQYF
>TRBV30|TRBD1|11|TRBJ1-2|NA
TGTGCCTGGAGTCCAGGGGGAGGCTACACCTTC
CAWSPGGGYTF
>TRBV28|TRBD2|14|TRBJ2-7|few
TGTGCCAGCAGTCTGACTAGCGGGAATTCGTGGCAGTACTTC
CASSLTSGNSWQYF
>TRBV9|NA|16|TRBJ2-2|NA
TGTGCCAGCAGCGTAGCTGGGCTAGCGAGCGCCGGGGAGCTGTTTTTT
CASSVAGLASAGELFF
>TRBV4-3|NA|17|TRBJ1-3|NA
TGCGCCAGCAGCCAAGTTAGGGGCCAAAACTCTGGAAACACCATATATTTT
CASSQVRGQNSGNTIYF
>TRBV7-9|TRBD2|15|TRBJ2-1|NA
TGTGCCAGCAGGCCCGGGACTAGCGGGGCCAATGAGCAGTTCTTC
CASRPGTSGANEQFF
>TRBV29-1|TRBD1|12|TRBJ1-1|NA
TGCAGCGTCGGACAGGGGAACACTGAAGCTTTCTTT
CSVGQGNTEAFF
>TRBV9|TRBD2|16|TRBJ2-7|NA
TGTGCCAGCAGCGTAGAGCCCACGGGAGGCTGGGACGAGCAGTACTTC
CASSVEPTGGWDEQYF
>TRBV30|TRBD2|16|TRBJ2-5|NA
TGTGCCTGGAGTGTTCGGGTAGCGGGAGGCTCAGAGACCCAGTACTTC
CAWSVRVAGGSETQYF
>TRBV9|NA|15|TRBJ1-3|NA
TGTGCCAGCAGCGAACAGGGTGCTCCCGGAAACACCATATATTTT
CASSEQGAPGNTIYF